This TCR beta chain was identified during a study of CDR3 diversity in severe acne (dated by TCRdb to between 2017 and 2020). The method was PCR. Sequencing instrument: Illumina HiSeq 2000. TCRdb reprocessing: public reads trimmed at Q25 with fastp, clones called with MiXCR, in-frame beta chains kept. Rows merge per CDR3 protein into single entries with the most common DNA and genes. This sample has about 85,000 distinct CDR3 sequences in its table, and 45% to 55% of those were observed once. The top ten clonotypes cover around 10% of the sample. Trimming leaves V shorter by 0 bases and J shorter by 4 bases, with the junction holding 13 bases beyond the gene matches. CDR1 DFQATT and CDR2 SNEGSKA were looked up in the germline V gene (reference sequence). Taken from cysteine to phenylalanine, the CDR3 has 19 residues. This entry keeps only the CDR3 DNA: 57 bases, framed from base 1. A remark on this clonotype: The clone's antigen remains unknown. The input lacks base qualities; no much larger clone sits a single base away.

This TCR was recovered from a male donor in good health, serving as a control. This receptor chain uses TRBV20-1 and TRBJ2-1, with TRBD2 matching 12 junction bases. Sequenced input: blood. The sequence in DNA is TGCAGTGCTAGAGATGTCAGACTAGCGGGGGCCCTCCCGTACAATGAGCAGTTCTTC. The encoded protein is CSARDVRLAGALPYNEQFF.